The 13 T cell receptor beta chains reported below all come from one sample, sequenced in a study of blood T cell repertoires in COVID-19. TCRdb's table, derived via immunoSEQ multiplex PCR, lists solely in-frame clones and lacks some. This table holds about 74,000 clones, 70% to 90% found once. The source material was peripheral blood. These TCRs come from a man aged 65-85 years with acute or convalescent COVID-19.

The V call is TRBV7-9, the J call TRBJ2-5; 7 nucleotides match TRBD2. CDR3 size: 15 residues. The junction had 11 bases not matched to a gene; V was cut back by 5 bases and J by 5 bases. Per germline, CDR1 SEHNR and CDR2 FQNEAQ (reference sequence). CDR3 coding DNA: TGTGCCAGCAGCGTCACGGGAGCGGGACTGGAGACCCAGTACTTC. It codes for CASSVTGAGLETQYF.

The rearrangement links TRBV18 to TRBJ2-5; weak D call: TRBD1 (5 bases). Germline CDR1 and CDR2: KGHSH and LQKENI. CDR3 length: 13 residues. Trimming removed 2 bases at V and 5 bases at J, with 9 bases between. This chain's CDR3 is CASSPGAGETQYF. In DNA form, the CDR3 reads TGTGCCAGCTCACCAGGGGCTGGTGAGACCCAGTACTTC.

This chain connects TRBV2 to TRBJ1-1, with 8 bases matching TRBD1. The CDR3 covers 13 residues. CDR1 and CDR2 from the germline V gene are SNHLY and FYNNEI. The junction had 8 bases not matched to a gene; V was cut back by 9 bases and J by 5 bases. The CDR3 sequence is CASTDRGRTEAFF. The DNA for the CDR3 is TGTGCCAGTACCGACAGGGGTAGGACTGAAGCTTTCTTT.

The rearrangement links TRBV5-6 to TRBJ2-3; 10 nucleotides line up with TRBD2. V trimming: 2 bases; J trimming: 6 bases; junction bases outside the gene matches: 12. Germline V gene lookup returns CDR1 SGHDT and CDR2 YYEEEE. The CDR3 has 17 amino acids. In DNA form, the CDR3 reads TGTGCCAGCAGCTTTAACCTAGCGGGAGTTCCTCGGGATACGCAGTATTTT. It specifies CASSFNLAGVPRDTQYF. Filled out from reference TRBV5-6 and TRBJ2-3, the complete variable domain reads DAGVTQSPTHLIKTRGQQVTLRCSPKSGHDTVSWYQQALGQGPQFIFQYYEEEERQRGNFPDRFSGHQFPNYSSELNVNALLLGDSALYLCASSFNLAGVPRDTQYFGPGTRLTVL.

The rearrangement links TRBV5-4 to TRBJ2-5; TRBD2 matches at 7 bases. The junction had 8 bases not matched to a gene; V was cut back by 1 base and J by 5 bases. The length of the CDR3 is 15 residues. Germline CDR1 SGHNT, CDR2 YYREEE (reference sequence). The chain's CDR3 is CASSLTAGWMETQYF. CDR3 in DNA: TGTGCCAGCAGCTTGACAGCGGGATGGATGGAGACCCAGTACTTC. The full variable domain, its missing parts supplied by reference TRBV5-4 and TRBJ2-5, is ETGVTQSPTHLIKTRGQQVTLRCSSQSGHNTVSWYQQALGQGPQFIFQYYREEENGRGNFPPRFSGLQFPNYSSELNVNALELDDSALYLCASSLTAGWMETQYFGPGTRLLVL.

The rearrangement uses TRBV27 and TRBJ1-6, with a weak D call TRBD1 (6 bases). V lost 6 bases, J lost 7 bases, and 16 bases lay in between. Looked up from germline, CDR1 is MNHEY and CDR2 is SMNVEV (reference sequence). The CDR3 contains 15 residues. The CDR3 nucleotides are TGTGCCAGCAGCCGAGGGGGTAGAACAAATTCACCCCTCCACTTT. Protein: CASSRGGRTNSPLHF.

The chain joins TRBV7-3 to TRBJ2-2, with a tentative D call TRBD2 (6 bases). This CDR3 is 14 amino acids long. With 6 bases removed from V and 3 bases from J, the gap between germline ends came to 11 bases. Germline values: CDR1 SGHTA, CDR2 FQGTGA. CDR3 in DNA: TGTGCCAGCAGTTTCGGGACTGACACCGGGGAGCTGTTTTTT. This sequence encodes CASSFGTDTGELFF.

V gene TRBV3-1 (or the pseudogene TRBV3-2) combines with J gene TRBJ1-4; 7 positions match TRBD1. The V and J ends lost 4 bases and 3 bases, in that order; junction bases with no gene match: 5. Germline values: CDR1 LGHDT, CDR2 YNNKEL (reference sequence). The CDR3 length is 15 residues. The CDR3 region is CASSRRTGANEKLFF. The CDR3 region has the DNA TGTGCCAGCAGCCGCCGGACAGGAGCTAATGAAAAACTGTTTTTT.

The chain uses TRBV13 and TRBJ2-3; 8 positions match TRBD2. Trimming cost V 6 bases and J 4 bases; bases outside gene matches: 6. This CDR3 has 14 residues. The germline V gene has CDR1 PRHDT and CDR2 FYEKMQ (reference sequence). DNA of the CDR3: TGTGCCAGCAGTCGGGAGGGCGGGGCAGATACGCAGTATTTT. As protein: CASSREGGADTQYF. The full variable domain, completed using reference TRBV13 and TRBJ2-3, is AAGVIQSPRHLIKEKRETATLKCYPIPRHDTVYWYQQGPGQDPQFLISFYEKMQSDKGSIPDRFSAQQFSDYHSELNMSSLELGDSALYFCASSREGGADTQYFGPGTRLTVL.

This clone was found once. The J gene is TRBJ2-1, the V gene TRBV5-1, with D possibly TRBD2 on 5 matching bases. Germline V CDR1 and CDR2: SGHRS, YFSETQ. V gave up 3 bases and J gave up 2 bases, with 9 bases separating them. CDR3 size: 14 residues. CDR3 bases: TGCGCCAGCAGCTCGGACTGGGCCTACAATGAGCAGTTCTTC. Its protein is CASSSDWAYNEQFF.

The chain uses TRBV5-4 and TRBJ2-5; TRBD2 aligns across 9 bases. J was trimmed by 4 bases and V by 2 bases; bases with no gene match: 6. Germline V CDR1 and CDR2: SGHNT, YYREEE (reference sequence). The CDR3 has 15 amino acids. CDR3 nucleotide sequence: TGTGCCAGCAGCTTCCGGGGTAGCGGGAGAGAGACCCAGTACTTC. It yields the protein CASSFRGSGRETQYF.

The chain has TRBV18 and TRBJ1-2; TRBD1 agrees at 10 bases. The V gene end was trimmed by 3 bases and the J gene end by 6 bases; junction bases not matched to a gene: 16. CDR3 length: 18 amino acids. CDR1 and CDR2 (germline): KGHSH, LQKENI. DNA of the CDR3: TGTGCCAGCTCACCGCAAATGGGACAGGGGACAACCCGGGATGGCTACACCTTC. Its protein product is CASSPQMGQGTTRDGYTF.

This chain joins TRBV6-5 and TRBJ1-2, with D tentatively TRBD1 (6 bases). The V end was cut by 7 bases, the J end by 7 bases, with 22 bases between. Germline V gives CDR1 MNHEY, CDR2 SVGAGI. This CDR3 has 15 residues. CDR3 amino acids: CASTGDVQGRGGYTF. CDR3 sequence (DNA): TGTGCCAGCACCGGAGACGTACAGGGCCGAGGTGGCTACACCTTC.